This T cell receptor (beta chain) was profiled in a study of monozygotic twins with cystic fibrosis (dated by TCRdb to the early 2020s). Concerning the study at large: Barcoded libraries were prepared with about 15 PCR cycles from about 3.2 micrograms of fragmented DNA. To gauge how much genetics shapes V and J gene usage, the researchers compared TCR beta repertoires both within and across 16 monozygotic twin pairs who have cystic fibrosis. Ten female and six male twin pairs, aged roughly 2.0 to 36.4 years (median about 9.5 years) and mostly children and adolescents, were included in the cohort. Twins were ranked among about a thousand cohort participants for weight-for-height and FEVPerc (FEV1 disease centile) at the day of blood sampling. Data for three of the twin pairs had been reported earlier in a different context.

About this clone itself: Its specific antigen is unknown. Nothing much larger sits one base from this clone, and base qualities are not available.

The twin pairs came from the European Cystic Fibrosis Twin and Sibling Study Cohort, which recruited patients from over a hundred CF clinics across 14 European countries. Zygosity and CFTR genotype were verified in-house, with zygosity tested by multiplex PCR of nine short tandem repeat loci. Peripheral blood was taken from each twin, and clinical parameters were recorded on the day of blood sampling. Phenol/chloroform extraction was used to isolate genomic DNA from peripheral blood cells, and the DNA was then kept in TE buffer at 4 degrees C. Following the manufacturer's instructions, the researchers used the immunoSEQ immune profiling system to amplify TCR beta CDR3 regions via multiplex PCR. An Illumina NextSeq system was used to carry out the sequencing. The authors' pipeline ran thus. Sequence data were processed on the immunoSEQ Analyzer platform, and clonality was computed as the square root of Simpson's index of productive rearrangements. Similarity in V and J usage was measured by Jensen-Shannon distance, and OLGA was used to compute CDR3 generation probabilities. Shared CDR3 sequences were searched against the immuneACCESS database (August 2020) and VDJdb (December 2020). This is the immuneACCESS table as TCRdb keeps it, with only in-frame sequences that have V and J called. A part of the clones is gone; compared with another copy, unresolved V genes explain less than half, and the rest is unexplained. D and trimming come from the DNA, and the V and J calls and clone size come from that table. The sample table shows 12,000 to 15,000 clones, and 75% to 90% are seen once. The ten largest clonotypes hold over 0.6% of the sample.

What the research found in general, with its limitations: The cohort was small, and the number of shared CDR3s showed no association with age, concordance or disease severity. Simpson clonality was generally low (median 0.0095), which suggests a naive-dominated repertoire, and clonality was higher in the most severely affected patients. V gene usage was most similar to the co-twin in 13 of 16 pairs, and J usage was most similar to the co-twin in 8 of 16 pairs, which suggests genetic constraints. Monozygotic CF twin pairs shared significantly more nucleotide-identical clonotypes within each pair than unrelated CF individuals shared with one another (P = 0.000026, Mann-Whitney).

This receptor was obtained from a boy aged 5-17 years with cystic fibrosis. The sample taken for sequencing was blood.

The DNA is TGTGCCAGCAGCGAGGGACAGGGGAGCTCCTACGAGCAGTACTTC. It codes for CASSEGQGSSYEQYF. The sequence joins TRBV9 to TRBJ2-7, with TRBD1 matching 10 junction bases. The germline V gene supplies CDR1 SGDLS and CDR2 YYNGEE. The germline V end is reduced by 3 bases and the J end by 0 bases; junction bases left unmatched: 3. From its cysteine to its phenylalanine, the CDR3 spans 15 amino acids. Only the CDR3 DNA stays, 45 bases, in frame from base 1.